These 15 T cell receptor beta chains share one sample of origin, sequenced in a study of metastatic and nonmetastatic thyroid tumors. No treatment of any kind had been given to any patient before thyroid surgery. MiXCR was used by TCRdb to re-call the PCR reads. The sample consists of roughly 71,000 clones, roughly 18% of them appearing once. The sequencing input was blood. Receptor source: a female donor with papillary thyroid cancer or a benign thyroid nodule (not recorded which). Some clones in this sample may be carry-over from other donors' samples.

V is TRBV6-1 and J is TRBJ2-5, with D uncertain. Trimming cost V 8 bases and J 5 bases, with 15 bases left between them. Per the germline V gene, CDR1 is MNHNS and CDR2 is SASEGT. This CDR3 contains 13 residues. The CDR3 bases are TGTGCCAGCTATAGGGAAGTGGGGGAGACCCAGTACTTC. Translation gives CASYREVGETQYF.

This clone was detected many times. The rearrangement uses TRBV6-4 and TRBJ2-1; D may be TRBD2 (6 bases). CDR1 and CDR2 from the germline V gene are MRHNA and SNTAGT. V dropped 2 bases and J dropped 2 bases, with 10 bases sitting between them. The length of the CDR3 is 15 residues. As DNA, the CDR3 is TGTGCCAGCAGTGACGGAGGGGCTACCTACAATGAGCAGTTCTTC. Its translation is CASSDGGATYNEQFF.

This clone was recorded a few times. The same CDR3 can be traced to other DNA sequences in this sample. The chain carries TRBV6-1 and TRBJ1-2, with a possible D match to TRBD1 (5 bases). The V end was cut by 5 bases, the J end by 2 bases, with 12 bases between. Germline V lookup: CDR1 MNHNS, CDR2 SASEGT. CDR3 size: 14 residues. The CDR3 region has the DNA TGTGCCAGCAGTCCCGGGACGGGAAACTATGGCTACACCTTC. This translates into CASSPGTGNYGYTF.

There are many counts of this clone. V and J are TRBV6-2 or TRBV6-3 and TRBJ2-7; D is unclear. Germline CDR1 reads MNHEY; CDR2 reads SVGEGT. CDR3 size: 14 residues. V dropped 5 bases and J dropped 6 bases, with 17 bases sitting between them. The CDR3 nucleotides are TGTGCCAGCAGTAGTAGGATACCCCTCACCGAGCAGTACTTC. Encoded protein: CASSSRIPLTEQYF.

There are many counts of this clone. The chain links TRBV20-1 to TRBJ1-2; D is unresolved. CDR3 length: 14 amino acids. V gave up 6 bases and J gave up 2 bases, with 16 bases separating them. CDR1 is DFQATT, CDR2 SNEGSKA, per germline (reference sequence). The CDR3 region is CSAPLGGANYGYTF. In DNA form, the CDR3 reads TGCAGTGCCCCTCTCGGCGGCGCAAACTATGGCTACACCTTC.

This rearrangement joins TRBV11-2 to TRBJ2-2; 9 positions agree with TRBD2. CDR3 size: 15 residues. CDR1 and CDR2 (germline): SGHAT, FQNNGV. J was trimmed by 4 bases and V by 2 bases; bases with no gene match: 2. This CDR3 reads CASSLNSGSTGELFF. Here the CDR3 DNA reads TGTGCCAGCAGCTTAAATAGCGGGAGCACCGGGGAGCTGTTTTTT.

About this clone: This could be a read error, since a much larger clone is one nucleotide away. The V gene is TRBV5-4, the J gene TRBJ1-2; TRBD1 agrees at 9 bases. V trimming: 3 bases; J trimming: 8 bases; junction bases outside the gene matches: 11. CDR1 is SGHNT, CDR2 YYREEE, per germline (reference sequence). The length of the CDR3 is 15 residues. The CDR3 reads CASSSQGAIARGYTF. The CDR3 DNA reads TGTGCCAGCAGCTCACAGGGGGCGATTGCTCGAGGCTACACCTTC.

This clone showed up just a few times. Other DNA variants within this sample encode the same CDR3. The genes are TRBV5-1 and TRBJ2-2, with 8 nucleotides matching TRBD1. The CDR3 totals 15 residues. Germline V gene lookup returns CDR1 SGHRS and CDR2 YFSETQ. V lost 0 bases, J lost 4 bases, and 2 bases stayed unmatched. The CDR3 is CASSLATGGTGELFF. The CDR3 DNA follows: TGCGCCAGCAGCTTGGCCACAGGGGGCACCGGGGAGCTGTTTTTT. The variable domain in full, with the rest retrieved from reference TRBV5-1 and TRBJ2-2, is KAGVTQTPRYLIKTRGQQVTLSCSPISGHRSVSWYQQTPGQGLQFLFEYFSETQRNKGNFPGRFSGRQFSNSRSEMNVSTLELGDSALYLCASSLATGGTGELFFGEGSRLTVL.

V usage is TRBV7-2 and J usage is TRBJ2-2; TRBD2 aligns across 8 bases. CDR1 SGHTA and CDR2 FQGNSA come from the germline V gene. This CDR3 has 12 residues. The V segment lost 5 bases and the J segment 10 bases; nucleotides outside the gene matches: 3. CDR3 region: CASSRGGEELFF. The CDR3 coding sequence is TGTGCCAGCAGCCGGGGGGGGGAGGAGCTGTTTTTT.

The rearrangement uses TRBV11-2 and TRBJ1-1; no clear D. Germline V gene sequence: CDR1 SGHAT, CDR2 FQNNGV. The CDR3 covers 16 residues. Trimming took off 2 bases at V and 5 bases at J, with 18 bases between the two ends. CDR3 sequence reads: CASSLQPSPFRTEAFF. CDR3 sequence (DNA): TGTGCCAGCAGCTTACAACCATCTCCGTTTCGGACTGAAGCTTTCTTT. The entire variable domain, with the rest obtained from reference TRBV11-2 and TRBJ1-1, is as follows: EAGVAQSPRYKIIEKRQSVAFWCNPISGHATLYWYQQILGQGPKLLIQFQNNGVVDDSQLPKDRFSAERLKGVDSTLKIQPAKLEDSAVYLCASSLQPSPFRTEAFFGQGTRLTVV.

This clone showed up just a few times. A much larger clone lies a single base off, so this may be a read error. The rearrangement joins TRBV28 to TRBJ1-4; D is undetermined. The V gene's germline CDR1 is MDHEN and CDR2 SYDVKM. The CDR3 totals 16 residues. V lost 5 bases and J lost 7, with 20 bases in between. The CDR3 region is CASSALALLHTEKLFF. The CDR3 DNA sequence: TGTGCCAGCAGTGCCCTGGCCCTACTACATACTGAAAAACTGTTTTTT. The whole variable domain, filled in from reference TRBV28 and TRBJ1-4, reads DVKVTQSSRYLVKRTGEKVFLECVQDMDHENMFWYRQDPGLGLRLIYFSYDVKMKEKGDIPEGYSVSREKKERFSLILESASTNQTSMYLCASSALALLHTEKLFFGSGTQLSVL.

This clone was seen ten or more times. This sequence joins TRBV24-1 and TRBJ2-5; D is ambiguous. Germline CDR1 KGHDR, CDR2 SFDVKD. Trimming took off 4 bases at V and 0 bases at J, with 11 bases between the two ends. CDR3 length: 15 residues. In DNA form, the CDR3 reads TGTGCCACCAGTGAGGGCCTCCTATACCAAGAGACCCAGTACTTC. Its protein is CATSEGLLYQETQYF.

This clone has only a few counts. The chain uses TRBV12-3 or TRBV12-4 and TRBJ2-3; D gene uncertain. The CDR3 has 14 residues. Trimming left V 3 bases short and J 4 bases short, with 11 bases between. CDR3 protein: CASSFGIGSDTQYF. CDR3 coding DNA: TGTGCCAGCAGTTTCGGCATCGGATCAGATACGCAGTATTTT.

Ten or more counts support this clone. The genes are TRBV27 and TRBJ2-3; D gene ambiguous. The CDR3 loop spans 14 amino acids. V was clipped by 2 bases and J by 1 base, with 7 bases between them. Germline CDR1 is MNHEY and CDR2 is SMNVEV (reference sequence). The CDR3 sequence is CASSLAARTDTQYF. The CDR3 DNA follows: TGTGCCAGCAGTTTAGCGGCTCGCACAGATACGCAGTATTTT.

This clone has only a few counts. The V call is TRBV5-6, the J call TRBJ2-7; no clear D. There are 14 residues in the CDR3. The V end was cut by 3 bases, the J end by 0 bases, with 10 bases between. Germline loops: CDR1 SGHDT, CDR2 YYEEEE. CDR3 region: CASSSRRSSYEQYF. In DNA, the CDR3 is TGTGCCAGCAGCTCCCGACGGAGCTCCTACGAGCAGTACTTC.